Given below is one TCR beta chain in context. The target antigen is unknown. The run depth of the assay was deep. Using immunoSEQ multiplex PCR, the repertoire was profiled, and TCRdb retains in-frame clones only, with some absent. Of roughly 640,000 clones listed, around 97% are singletons. The record originates from a study of shared clonotypes between healthy human individuals. Study-level information: Donor composition was a couple of women and three men, aged 18 to 49. General observations from the study: Clonotype sharing among the donors was expected to vary with sequencing depth.

CDR1 and CDR2 (germline): SQVTM, ANQGSEA. This CDR3 spans 17 amino acids. Trimming at V came to 6 bases and at J to 3 bases, leaving 20 bases not matched to a gene. This clonotype originated in a woman aged 25 to 45 in good health. V is TRBV29-1 and J is TRBJ2-7; 7 positions match TRBD1. Input material: naive CD4+ T cells sorted from blood. The subset was: CD45RA+ positively selected. The CDR3 loop reads CSVTSGQAPRGLYEQYF. CDR3 sequence (DNA): TGCAGCGTCACTTCCGGACAGGCCCCTAGGGGCCTCTACGAGCAGTACTTC.